These 17 T cell receptor beta chains share one sample of origin, sequenced in a study of blood T cell repertoires in COVID-19. Produced via immunoSEQ multiplex PCR; TCRdb's table is partial and in-frame only. Altogether over 200,000 clones are present, about 80% being singletons, with the ten largest covering about 1.8%. The material sequenced was PBMCs or T cells enriched from blood (not recorded which). These receptors came from a man in his fifties or sixties who had recovered from COVID-19.

The rearrangement joins TRBV19 to TRBJ1-4; D gene unclear. The CDR3 is 13 residues long. V lost 1 base to trimming and J lost 5 bases, with 5 bases between them. The germline V gene encodes CDR1 LNHDA and CDR2 SQIVND (reference sequence). The CDR3 bases are TGTGCCAGTAGTATAGCGGAGAATGAAAAACTGTTTTTT. It translates to CASSIAENEKLFF.

The chain is built from TRBV6-6 and TRBJ1-2; 8 nucleotides line up with TRBD1. Trimming at V came to 6 bases and at J to 1 base, leaving 7 bases not matched to a gene. The germline V gene has CDR1 MNHNY and CDR2 SVGAGI (reference sequence). The CDR3 is 15 amino acids. DNA for the CDR3: TGTGCCAGCAGAAAAGGACAGGGAAGTAACTATGGCTACACCTTC. Translation: CASRKGQGSNYGYTF.

In its sample, this clone was seen a few times. V gene TRBV10-3 combines with J gene TRBJ1-2, with D possibly TRBD1 on 6 matching bases. Between the trimmed V and J ends, which lost 3 bases and 9 bases, there was a span of 14 bases. The CDR3 spans 13 residues. The germline V gene encodes CDR1 ENHRY and CDR2 SYGVKD. The CDR3 bases are TGTGCCATCAGTGACCCCGCAGGGGTAAGCTACACCTTC. As protein: CAISDPAGVSYTF.

The rearrangement joins TRBV3-1 (or the pseudogene TRBV3-2) to TRBJ1-2, with a possible D match to TRBD1 (6 bases). CDR3 length: 14 residues. In germline, CDR1 is LGHDT, CDR2 YNNKEL (reference sequence). The V gene lost 0 bases and the J gene lost 7 bases, with 12 bases spanning the gap. The CDR3 nucleotides read TGTGCCAGCAGCCAAGATTCCCCAGGGGTTGGCTACACCTTC. Its protein product is CASSQDSPGVGYTF.

V and J are TRBV7-2 and TRBJ1-6; D unresolved. Deletions cut 2 bases from V and 6 bases from J, with 14 bases between. This CDR3 is built from 16 residues. Germline V gene data show CDR1 as SGHTA and CDR2 as FQGNSA. CDR3 sequence (DNA): TGTGCCAGCAGCTTACCTACGGGAGTGGGTAATTCACCCCTCCACTTT. Amino acid sequence: CASSLPTGVGNSPLHF.

On this clone: Its ends do not fully match the called genes, so a read error is possible. The chain links TRBV3-1 (or the pseudogene TRBV3-2) to TRBJ1-2, with a weak D call TRBD1 (5 bases). The CDR3 is 15 amino acids. Germline V gene data show CDR1 as LGHDT and CDR2 as YNNKEL (reference sequence). In nucleotides, the CDR3 is TGTGCCAGCAGTCAAGGGTTGGGCAGGGAATATGGCTACACCTTC. As protein: CASSQGLGREYGYTF.

The V and J genes are TRBV19 and TRBJ2-2, with D perhaps TRBD2 (6 bases). The germline V gene encodes CDR1 LNHDA and CDR2 SQIVND (reference sequence). V was cut by 7 bases and J by 5 bases, with 14 bases left in between. This CDR3 has 14 amino acids. CDR3: CASKDDGGTGELFF. The CDR3 nucleotides are TGTGCCAGTAAAGATGATGGGGGGACCGGGGAGCTGTTTTTT.

The gene calls are TRBV25-1 and TRBJ1-2; D is perhaps TRBD1 (5 bases). Per germline, CDR1 MGHDK and CDR2 SYGVNS. This CDR3 is 15 amino acids long. V lost 1 base and J lost 6, with 15 bases in between. CDR3 amino acids: CASSEFSSRGDGYTF. CDR3 bases: TGTGCCAGCAGTGAATTCAGTTCCCGGGGGGATGGCTACACCTTC.

The CDR3 reads CASSQNREKLFF. The CDR3 region has the DNA TGTGCCAGCAGCCAAAACAGGGAAAAACTGTTTTTT. The chain couples TRBV14 to TRBJ1-4, with D possibly being TRBD1 (5 bases). V was shortened by 2 bases and J by 8 bases, with 6 bases between the two germline ends. The germline CDR1 and CDR2 sequences are SGHDN and FVKESK. The CDR3 contains 12 residues.

This chain uses TRBV10-3 with TRBJ1-4; D might be TRBD1 (5 bases). CDR1 is ENHRY, CDR2 SYGVKD, per germline. The CDR3 is made up of 13 amino acids. V shed 9 bases and J shed 6 bases, with 14 bases lying between them. The CDR3 DNA follows: TGTGCCATTCGCAGGGATCTGGATGAAAAACTGTTTTTT. Encoded protein: CAIRRDLDEKLFF.

This clone occurred once. V and J are TRBV5-8 and TRBJ1-1; D might be TRBD1 (6 bases). The CDR3 runs 14 residues. V lost 4 bases, J lost 2 bases, and 12 bases lay in between. Germline V gene lookup returns CDR1 SGHTS and CDR2 YDEGEE. The CDR3 here is CASSHDRRNTEAFF. CDR3 bases: TGTGCCAGCAGCCACGACAGGCGTAACACTGAAGCTTTCTTT.

The chain links TRBV20-1 to TRBJ2-1; D call uncertain. The germline gives CDR1 DFQATT, CDR2 SNEGSKA (reference sequence). V was clipped by 8 bases and J by 5 bases, with 7 bases between them. The CDR3 sequence is 10 residues long. CDR3 sequence reads: CSPENNEQFF. The DNA of the CDR3 is TGCAGTCCAGAAAACAATGAGCAGTTCTTC.

The chain combines TRBV11-2 with TRBJ2-2; 7 bases align to TRBD2. Germline trimming cut 4 bases from V and 3 bases from J; bases unmatched to any gene: 5. The CDR3 is made up of 15 amino acids. In germline, CDR1 is SGHAT, CDR2 FQNNGV. CDR3 protein: CASSSSGGYTGELFF. The CDR3 DNA is TGTGCCAGCAGCTCCTCCGGGGGGTACACCGGGGAGCTGTTTTTT.

The rearrangement joins TRBV3-1 (or the pseudogene TRBV3-2) to TRBJ1-2, with 9 bases aligning to TRBD1. CDR1 LGHDT and CDR2 YNNKEL come from the germline V gene (reference sequence). The CDR3 totals 13 residues. Unmatched junction bases numbered 7, after V lost 2 bases and J lost 12 bases. Here the CDR3 DNA reads TGTGCCAGCAGCCAACGGGACAGGGACCTCCACACCTTC. It is translated as CASSQRDRDLHTF.

The CDR3: CASSPRQGRTEAFF. The CDR3 DNA reads TGTGCCAGCAGTCCCCGACAGGGGCGGACTGAAGCTTTCTTT. J is TRBJ1-1 and V is TRBV27; 8 bases agree with TRBD1. Germline CDR1 reads MNHEY; CDR2 reads SMNVEV (reference sequence). The CDR3 length is 14 residues. V shed 5 bases, J shed 5 bases, and the junction held 7 bases outside the gene matches.

The CDR3 loop reads CASSPRDRAGEQYF. In DNA, the CDR3 is TGTGCCAGCAGCCCACGGGACAGGGCAGGGGAGCAGTACTTC. The V call is TRBV3-1 (or the pseudogene TRBV3-2), the J call TRBJ2-7; 9 bases align to TRBD1. The CDR3 has 14 residues. Trimming at V came to 4 bases and at J to 7 bases, leaving 8 bases not matched to a gene. The V gene's germline CDR1 is LGHDT and CDR2 YNNKEL (reference sequence).

V usage is TRBV6-1 and J usage is TRBJ1-6, with unresolved D. The CDR3 has 16 residues. Trimming removed 1 base from V and 4 bases from J, with 11 bases in between. From germline, CDR1 is MNHNS and CDR2 SASEGT. This chain's CDR3 is CASSEGGDPYNSPLHF. The CDR3 bases are TGTGCCAGCAGTGAAGGGGGAGATCCTTATAATTCACCCCTCCACTTT.